This TCR beta chain was profiled in a study of cytomegalovirus exposure and HLA in healthy donors. Points on this clone: No antigen is known for it.

The CDR3 contains 16 residues. Looked up from germline, CDR1 is MDHEN and CDR2 is SYDVKM. With V trimmed by 6 bases and J by 3 bases, 10 bases remained unmatched. Overall study findings and caveats: CMV serostatus was the only recorded immune exposure for donors. Cytomegalovirus status, reportedly, was diagnosed with high specificity and sensitivity by the classifier. Several of the most significant clusters appeared, in a later analysis, to be linked to common viral pathogens. With further analysis later on, most CMV-associated TCR beta chains appeared HLA-restricted.

The PCR was carried out with 60 Vbeta primers and 13 Jbeta primers. Method: immunoSEQ multiplex PCR; TCRdb's copy keeps in-frame clones and lacks some. The table records roughly 100,000 clones, around 67% of them present only once. Sequencing was done on a sample of PBMCs. The source is a woman aged 45 to 65 in good health and CMV-seronegative. This chain uses TRBV28 with TRBJ2-5, with 10 bases aligning to TRBD2. The CDR3 reads CASRDEGGLAEETQYF. The CDR3 DNA reads as TGTGCCAGCAGGGACGAGGGCGGACTAGCGGAAGAGACCCAGTACTTC. The complete variable domain, with remaining parts taken from reference TRBV28 and TRBJ2-5, reads DVKVTQSSRYLVKRTGEKVFLECVQDMDHENMFWYRQDPGLGLRLIYFSYDVKMKEKGDIPEGYSVSREKKERFSLILESASTNQTSMYLCASRDEGGLAEETQYFGPGTRLLVL.